This note documents a single T cell receptor beta chain sequence. Its target is unknown. Trimming at V came to 2 bases and at J to 0 bases, leaving 6 bases not matched to a gene. This CDR3 is 16 amino acids long. Germline V gene lookup returns CDR1 MNHEY and CDR2 SVGAGI. This sample was taken from a study of cytotoxic CD8 clonotypes in ibrutinib-treated CLL. General study results and limits: Public clonotypes proved infrequent, and on treatment they shrank or remained steady. An increase in clonality occurred at ibrutinib response, followed by a return toward baseline at progression.

Sequencing was designed to attain a depth spanning 1 in 200,000 to 1 in 1 million T cells. Assay: immunoSEQ multiplex PCR; the TCRdb copy retains only in-frame clones and omits some. In the table there are roughly 180,000 clones, 72% of which are singletons. The source of this sequence is a human donor with chronic lymphocytic leukemia. Here the sequenced sample was PBMCs, taken after 24 months of ibrutinib treatment. The gene calls are TRBV6-5 and TRBJ2-7, with 8 bases aligning to TRBD2. CDR3 bases: TGTGCCAGCAGTTACGTCGGCGGGGGGATCTCCTACGAGCAGTACTTC. Protein: CASSYVGGGISYEQYF.